The 28 T cell receptor beta chains given below trace back to one sample, sequenced in a study of identical twins. TCRdb re-analysed the 5' RACE reads in MiXCR, keeping a single row per CDR3 protein. The top ten clones hold 8.8% of a sample with approximately 240,000 distinct CDR3 sequences, more than 13% of them seen once. The sample was memory (CD45RO+) T cells sorted from blood. These receptors came from a woman younger than 30 in good health.

This clonotype was counted between two and nine times. The chain employs TRBV4-2 and TRBJ2-3, with a possible D match to TRBD2 (6 bases). Germline V gene data show CDR1 as LGHNA and CDR2 as YNFKEQ. This CDR3 spans 19 amino acids. The V end was cut by 1 base, the J end by 4 bases, with 24 bases between. CDR3 coding DNA: TGTGCCAGCAGCCAAGGCCTATTGGCCGGGCTAGGAGGGGCAGATACGCAGTATTTT. Translation: CASSQGLLAGLGGADTQYF.

This rearrangement joins TRBV20-1 to TRBJ2-1; TRBD2 agrees at 8 bases. The CDR3 is made up of 14 amino acids. Germline V lookup: CDR1 DFQATT, CDR2 SNEGSKA (reference sequence). After removal of 3 bases from V and 7 bases from J, the junction contained 8 bases not matched to a gene. The CDR3 spells CSARFWSGSNEQFF. In nucleotides, the CDR3 is TGCAGTGCTAGGTTTTGGAGCGGGAGTAATGAGCAGTTCTTC.

This clonotype was observed a handful of times. The V and J genes are TRBV12-3 or TRBV12-4 and TRBJ1-4; a possible D gene is TRBD1 (5 bases). The CDR3 has 13 amino acids. Trimming took off 5 bases at V and 5 bases at J, with 9 bases between the two ends. CDR3 nucleotides: TGTGCCAGCAGTGACAGAAACAATGAAAAACTGTTTTTT. Protein sequence: CASSDRNNEKLFF.

This clonotype was counted between two and nine times. V gene TRBV15 combines with J gene TRBJ2-1; D remains unclear. Trimming removed 0 bases from V and 8 bases from J, with 5 bases in between. CDR1 is LNHNV and CDR2 is YYDKDF in the germline V gene (reference sequence). The CDR3 sequence is 12 residues long. The CDR3 DNA reads TGTGCCACCAGCAGAGACGGTGATGAGCAGTTCTTC. Translated: CATSRDGDEQFF.

This clonotype was seen a few times. The V call is TRBV20-1, the J call TRBJ2-1; TRBD2 might be the D (7 bases). Germline loops: CDR1 DFQATT, CDR2 SNEGSKA (reference sequence). Between the trimmed V and J ends, which lost 3 bases and 6 bases, there was a span of 15 bases. CDR3 size: 14 residues. In DNA form, the CDR3 reads TGCAGTGCTAGTAGGGGGAGGGGAGGCAATGAGCAGTTCTTC. It codes for CSASRGRGGNEQFF.

This clonotype showed up many times. CDR3 amino acids: CASSSGSSDTQYF. Here the CDR3 DNA reads TGCGCCAGCAGCTCGGGATCCTCAGATACGCAGTATTTT. The V call is TRBV5-1, the J call TRBJ2-3, with a weak D call TRBD2 (5 bases). V gave up 3 bases and J gave up 4 bases, with 9 bases separating them. Per germline, CDR1 SGHRS and CDR2 YFSETQ. The CDR3 is 13 residues long.

This clonotype was detected a few times. The chain carries TRBV12-3 or TRBV12-4 and TRBJ1-2; 9 bases match TRBD1. V dropped 8 bases and J dropped 3; count of bases not matched to a gene: 1. The CDR3 contains 12 residues. The CDR3 protein is CASGTGHYGYTF. CDR3 DNA: TGTGCCAGCGGGACAGGGCACTATGGCTACACCTTC.

With respect to this clonotype: It is likely a read error, because the conserved phenylalanine at the end of the CDR3 is missing. The DNA is omitted, as the CDR3 cannot be located on it reliably, and the CDR3 follows TCRdb's listing. This rearrangement joins TRBV21-1 to TRBJ1-6; TRBD1 is the table's D call, not checked against the DNA. TRBV21-1 is listed as a pseudogene. The CDR3 spans 12 residues, counting both ends. CDR3 loop: CASSNAGRGGEG.

This clonotype was seen only a few times. The chain uses TRBV29-1 and TRBJ2-7; 8 nucleotides agree with TRBD1. Germline lookup yields CDR1 SQVTM and CDR2 ANQGSEA. The trim removed 7 bases at V and 6 bases at J, leaving 11 bases unmatched. The CDR3 runs 13 residues. The CDR3: CSATDRERSEQYF. CDR3 coding DNA: TGCAGCGCTACGGACAGGGAAAGGAGCGAGCAGTACTTC.

The chain recombines TRBV29-1 with TRBJ1-5; the D gene is possibly TRBD1 (6 bases). The CDR3 contains 13 residues. The V gene lost 7 bases and the J gene lost 3 bases, with 13 bases spanning the gap. CDR1 is SQVTM, CDR2 ANQGSEA, per germline. CDR3 DNA: TGCAGCGCCTCGACAGGCCCCAATCAGCCCCAGCATTTT. Amino acid sequence: CSASTGPNQPQHF.

V gene TRBV5-1 combines with J gene TRBJ2-5; 7 positions agree with TRBD2. Trimming removed 0 bases from V and 3 bases from J; junction bases left unmatched: 5. Germline V CDR1 and CDR2: SGHRS, YFSETQ. The CDR3 spans 15 residues. CDR3 nucleotide sequence: TGCGCCAGCAGCTTGGTGCTAGCGGCTGAAGAGACCCAGTACTTC. Its translation: CASSLVLAAEETQYF. The variable domain in full, completed from reference TRBV5-1 and TRBJ2-5, reads KAGVTQTPRYLIKTRGQQVTLSCSPISGHRSVSWYQQTPGQGLQFLFEYFSETQRNKGNFPGRFSGRQFSNSRSEMNVSTLELGDSALYLCASSLVLAAEETQYFGPGTRLLVL.

V and J are TRBV27 and TRBJ2-4; tentative D call: TRBD1 (6 bases). The CDR3 has 13 amino acids. From germline, CDR1 is MNHEY and CDR2 SMNVEV (reference sequence). V was shortened by 4 bases and J by 13 bases, with 17 bases between the two germline ends. The CDR3, as DNA: TGTGCCAGCAGTTCACCACAGGGCCGGGGACAGTACTTC. Its translation: CASSSPQGRGQYF.

This clonotype was observed at least ten times. The CDR3 here is CASSLGRETQYF. Written as DNA, the CDR3 is TGCGCCAGCAGCTTGGGAAGGGAGACCCAGTACTTC. V is TRBV5-1 and J is TRBJ2-5; the D is unclear. Trimming cost V 0 bases and J 5 bases, with 5 bases left between them. The V gene's germline CDR1 is SGHRS and CDR2 YFSETQ. The CDR3 is 12 residues long.

V usage is TRBV7-2 and J usage is TRBJ2-7; TRBD1 might be the D (5 bases). Germline values: CDR1 SGHTA, CDR2 FQGNSA. V was clipped by 3 bases and J by 2 bases, with 11 bases between them. The CDR3 runs 14 residues. Here the CDR3 DNA reads TGTGCCAGCAGCTTCCAGGGATGGCCCTACGAGCAGTACTTC. Amino acid sequence: CASSFQGWPYEQYF.

There are a few counts of this clonotype. The rearrangement joins TRBV20-1 to TRBJ2-5; D perhaps matches TRBD1 (5 bases). Trimming took off 0 bases at V and 5 bases at J, with 13 bases between the two ends. The length of the CDR3 is 14 residues. Germline values: CDR1 DFQATT, CDR2 SNEGSKA (reference sequence). The CDR3 loop is CSARDPGQGETQYF. The CDR3 DNA is TGCAGTGCTAGAGACCCCGGACAAGGGGAGACCCAGTACTTC.

This chain uses TRBV9 with TRBJ2-7; D uncertain. Germline V CDR1 and CDR2: SGDLS, YYNGEE. The CDR3 totals 14 residues. The germline V and J ends were trimmed by 0 bases and 3 bases, with 10 bases remaining between them. CDR3 region: CASSVDFGNYEQYF. CDR3 sequence (DNA): TGTGCCAGCAGCGTAGATTTCGGCAACTACGAGCAGTACTTC.

This clonotype was counted a few times. The chain employs TRBV29-1 and TRBJ2-3; D may be TRBD1 or TRBD2 (6 bases each). CDR1 and CDR2 from the germline V gene are SQVTM and ANQGSEA. The CDR3 runs to 14 residues. V lost 5 bases, J lost 3 bases, and 15 bases lay in between. For the CDR3, the DNA is TGCAGCGTTCTCGGGGGCCAGGCGACAGATACGCAGTATTTT. Encoded protein: CSVLGGQATDTQYF.

The table lists this clonotype with many counts. The rearrangement links TRBV5-1 to TRBJ1-1; maybe TRBD1 (5 bases). The V end was cut by 2 bases, the J end by 6 bases, with 11 bases between. The CDR3 spans 13 residues. Looked up from germline, CDR1 is SGHRS and CDR2 is YFSETQ. The CDR3 sequence: CASSLNGGAEAFF. For the CDR3, the DNA is TGCGCCAGCAGCTTAAACGGAGGGGCTGAAGCTTTCTTT.

The chain links TRBV5-1 to TRBJ1-5; D is possibly TRBD1 (5 bases). The CDR3 loop spans 14 amino acids. Trimming took 0 bases from V and 7 from J, leaving 11 bases between them. CDR1 is SGHRS and CDR2 is YFSETQ in the germline V gene. This CDR3 reads CASSLDTGDQPQHF. CDR3 nucleotides: TGCGCCAGCAGCTTGGATACGGGGGACCAGCCCCAGCATTTT.

J is TRBJ2-3 and V is TRBV12-3 or TRBV12-4, with no clear D. V lost 5 bases and J 1 base, leaving 19 bases between the germline ends. The CDR3 spans 17 residues. CDR3 nucleotide sequence: TGTGCCAGCAGTATCTGGCCCGGGTCTTACCGCACAGATACGCAGTATTTT. This translates into CASSIWPGSYRTDTQYF.

This chain links TRBV3-1 with TRBJ2-1; 8 bases are shared with TRBD2. From germline, CDR1 is LGHDT and CDR2 YNNKEL (reference sequence). This CDR3 is 19 amino acids long. The V and J ends lost 4 bases and 10 bases, in that order; junction bases with no gene match: 24. The CDR3, as DNA: TGTGCCAGCAGCCCCGGGGCCGCAAGCGGGGGCTTACCTTGGGACGAGCAGTTCTTC. Translating it yields CASSPGAASGGLPWDEQFF.

V is TRBV5-6 and J is TRBJ2-7, with TRBD2 identical over 7 bases. The germline V gene has CDR1 SGHDT and CDR2 YYEEEE. The CDR3 runs to 15 residues. Germline trimming cut 4 bases from V and 4 bases from J; bases unmatched to any gene: 11. CDR3 loop: CASSGAGLADYEQYF. The CDR3 DNA is TGTGCCAGCAGCGGGGCGGGGCTAGCGGATTACGAGCAGTACTTC.

This clonotype has ten or more counts. The chain employs TRBV29-1 and TRBJ2-7, with D maybe TRBD2 (5 bases). Trimming shortened V by 4 bases and J by 4 bases, and 5 bases separated the two germline ends. The CDR3 length is 10 residues. Germline V gives CDR1 SQVTM, CDR2 ANQGSEA. The CDR3 bases are TGCAGCGTTGGGGAGTACGAGCAGTACTTC. It yields the protein CSVGEYEQYF.

V usage is TRBV11-3 and J usage is TRBJ2-7, with D maybe TRBD1 (5 bases). Trimming removed 5 bases at V and 2 bases at J, with 16 bases between. In germline, CDR1 is SGHNT, CDR2 YENEEA. This CDR3 is 15 amino acids long. CDR3 DNA sequence: TGTGCCAGCAGCCCACTTGAAGGGGCGACCTACGAGCAGTACTTC. Its translation: CASSPLEGATYEQYF. The full variable domain, its missing parts supplied by reference TRBV11-3 and TRBJ2-7, is EAGVVQSPRYKIIEKKQPVAFWCNPISGHNTLYWYLQNLGQGPELLIRYENEEAVDDSQLPKDRFSAERLKGVDSTLKIQPAELGDSAVYLCASSPLEGATYEQYFGPGTRLTVT.

This chain uses TRBV5-1 with TRBJ2-1, with 8 positions matching TRBD2. The CDR3 is 15 amino acids. J was trimmed by 5 bases and V by 1 base; bases with no gene match: 5. Germline CDR1 SGHRS, CDR2 YFSETQ. The CDR3 loop reads CASSLIPAGDNEQFF. The CDR3 nucleotides are TGCGCCAGCAGCTTGATCCCAGCGGGGGACAATGAGCAGTTCTTC. Combining the CDR3 with reference TRBV5-1 and TRBJ2-1 gives the whole variable domain KAGVTQTPRYLIKTRGQQVTLSCSPISGHRSVSWYQQTPGQGLQFLFEYFSETQRNKGNFPGRFSGRQFSNSRSEMNVSTLELGDSALYLCASSLIPAGDNEQFFGPGTRLTVL.

This clonotype was detected many times. The chain is built from TRBV6-1 and TRBJ2-2; D is unresolved. CDR3 length equals 16 residues. Germline loops: CDR1 MNHNS, CDR2 SASEGT. With 6 bases removed from V and 2 bases from J, the gap between germline ends came to 16 bases. CDR3 in amino acids: CASSSMWGLNTGELFF. CDR3 sequence (DNA): TGTGCCAGCAGCTCCATGTGGGGATTAAACACCGGGGAGCTGTTTTTT.

The table lists this clonotype with many counts. The rearrangement joins TRBV7-9 to TRBJ2-2; D not certain. The germline V gene has CDR1 SEHNR and CDR2 FQNEAQ (reference sequence). V shed 3 bases and J shed 2 bases, with 4 bases lying between them. The length of the CDR3 is 13 residues. CDR3 in DNA: TGTGCCAGCAGCTTTGTAAACACCGGGGAGCTGTTTTTT. This sequence encodes CASSFVNTGELFF.

This sequence joins TRBV6-2 or TRBV6-3 and TRBJ2-1, with D uncertain. V lost 8 bases and J lost 4, with 18 bases in between. Germline values: CDR1 MNHEY, CDR2 SVGEGT. CDR3 length: 15 amino acids. As DNA, the CDR3 is TGTGCCAGCTTGAGAGGATCCCCCCAGTACAATGAGCAGTTCTTC. It yields the protein CASLRGSPQYNEQFF.